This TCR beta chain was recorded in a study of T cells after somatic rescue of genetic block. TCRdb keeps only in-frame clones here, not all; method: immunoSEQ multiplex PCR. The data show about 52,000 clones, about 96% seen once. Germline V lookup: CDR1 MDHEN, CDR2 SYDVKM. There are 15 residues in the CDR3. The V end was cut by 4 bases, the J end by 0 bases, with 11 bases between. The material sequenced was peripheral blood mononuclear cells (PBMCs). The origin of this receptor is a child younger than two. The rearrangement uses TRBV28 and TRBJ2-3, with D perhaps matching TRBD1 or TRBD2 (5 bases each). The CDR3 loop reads CASSSGTASTDTQYF. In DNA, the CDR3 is TGTGCCAGCAGTTCGGGGACCGCTAGCACAGATACGCAGTATTTT. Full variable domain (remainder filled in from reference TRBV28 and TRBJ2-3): DVKVTQSSRYLVKRTGEKVFLECVQDMDHENMFWYRQDPGLGLRLIYFSYDVKMKEKGDIPEGYSVSREKKERFSLILESASTNQTSMYLCASSSGTASTDTQYFGPGTRLTVL.